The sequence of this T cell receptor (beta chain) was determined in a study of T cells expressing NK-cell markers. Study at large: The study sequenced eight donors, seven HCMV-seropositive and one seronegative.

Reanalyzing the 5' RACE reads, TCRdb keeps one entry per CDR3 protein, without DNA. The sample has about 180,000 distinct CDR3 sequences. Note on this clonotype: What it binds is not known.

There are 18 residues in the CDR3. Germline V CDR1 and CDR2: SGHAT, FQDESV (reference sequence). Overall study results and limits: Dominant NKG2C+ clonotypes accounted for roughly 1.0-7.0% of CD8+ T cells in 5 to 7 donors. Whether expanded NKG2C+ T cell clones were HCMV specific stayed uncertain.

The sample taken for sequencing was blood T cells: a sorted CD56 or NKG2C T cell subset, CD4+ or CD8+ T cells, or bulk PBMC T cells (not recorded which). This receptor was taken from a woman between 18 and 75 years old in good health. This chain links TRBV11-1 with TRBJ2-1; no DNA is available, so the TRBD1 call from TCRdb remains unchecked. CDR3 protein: CASSERGQTPFSAGEQFF.